This T cell receptor beta chain originates from a study of T cell responses to AZD1222 COVID-19 vaccine. Looking at the study overall: Doses given second, at about 4 or about 12 weeks, were pooled.

A remark on this clone: What it binds is unknown.

Germline CDR1 SGHNT, CDR2 YYREEE (reference sequence). The V end was cut by 3 bases, the J end by 8 bases, with 17 bases between. CDR3 length: 15 residues. The repertoire was sequenced with immunoSEQ multiplex PCR; TCRdb's copy has only in-frame clones and lacks some. The table has over 100,000 clones, 80% to 90% seen once. Study results and limitations: Seropositivity was recorded at baseline in only a handful of AZD1222 recipients. Donors were chiefly white British, with a greater number of females, and clonal diversity was perhaps underestimated. Vaccine-associated CD4 TCRs ranged over spike, dominating at 160-218 and 743-854.

The sample here was peripheral blood, taken on day 0 of AZD1222 vaccination. V gene TRBV5-4 combines with J gene TRBJ1-4; D gene ambiguous. This clonotype originated in an adult in good health. The CDR3 spells CASSSRPGGGEKLFF. As DNA, the CDR3 is TGTGCCAGCAGCTCCCGTCCCGGAGGAGGCGAAAAACTGTTTTTT.